The 27 T cell receptor beta chains presented below share a single source sample, sequenced in a study of cytomegalovirus exposure and HLA in healthy donors. The PCR was carried out with 60 Vbeta primers and 13 Jbeta primers. The assay was immunoSEQ multiplex PCR, and TCRdb's table has in-frame clones only and misses some. This listing includes 200,000 to 250,000 clones. Material: PBMCs. The receptor source for this set is a woman under 40 in good health and CMV-seropositive.

The V and J genes are TRBV14 and TRBJ2-7; D is possibly TRBD2 (7 bases). Looked up from germline, CDR1 is SGHDN and CDR2 is FVKESK. The V end lost 0 bases, the J end lost 1 base, and 13 bases lay between the germline ends. The CDR3 covers 16 residues. The CDR3 loop is CASSQEGRGRSYEQYF. CDR3 bases: TGTGCCAGCAGCCAAGAAGGGCGGGGGCGATCCTACGAGCAGTACTTC. Variable domain in full (rest from reference TRBV14 and TRBJ2-7): EAGVTQFPSHSVIEKGQTVTLRCDPISGHDNLYWYRRVMGKEIKFLLHFVKESKQDESGMPNNRFLAERTGGTYSTLKVQPAELEDSGVYFCASSQEGRGRSYEQYFGPGTRLTVT.

The chain has TRBV29-1 and TRBJ2-2, with D possibly TRBD2 on 6 matching bases. The V gene's germline CDR1 is SQVTM and CDR2 ANQGSEA. This CDR3 is built from 15 residues. Trimming took off 1 base at V and 8 bases at J, with 17 bases between the two ends. CDR3 coding DNA: TGCAGCGTTGAAGGCAGGCGGGGCCCCAATGGGGAGCTGTTTTTT. This encodes CSVEGRRGPNGELFF.

The CDR3 DNA reads as TGCGCCAGCAGCCAAGAAGGGACAGTCCAAGGCTACACCTTC. It encodes CASSQEGTVQGYTF. V and J are TRBV4-1 and TRBJ1-2; 7 bases match TRBD1. The CDR3 is made up of 14 amino acids. V trimming: 0 bases; J trimming: 8 bases; junction bases outside the gene matches: 6. In germline, CDR1 is MGHRA, CDR2 YSYEKL.

V is TRBV11-2 and J is TRBJ1-2; no clear D. V lost 5 bases, J lost 2 bases, and 9 bases lay in between. CDR1 is SGHAT, CDR2 FQNNGV, per germline. CDR3 length: 13 amino acids. The CDR3 DNA reads as TGTGCCAGCAGCGGCGGGTTCAACTATGGCTACACCTTC. Its translation: CASSGGFNYGYTF.

The chain recombines TRBV7-8 with TRBJ1-5; 7 bases are shared with TRBD1. CDR3 length: 16 residues. V gave up 5 bases and J gave up 3 bases; unmatched junction bases: 10. Germline CDR1 and CDR2: SGHVS and FQNEAQ. CDR3 amino acids: CASSVHGTAINQPQHF. The CDR3 nucleotides read TGTGCCAGCAGCGTTCACGGGACAGCAATCAATCAGCCCCAGCATTTT. Filled out from reference TRBV7-8 and TRBJ1-5, the complete variable domain reads GAGVSQSPRYKVAKRGQDVALRCDPISGHVSLFWYQQALGQGPEFLTYFQNEAQLDKSGLPSDRFFAERPEGSVSTLKIQRTQQEDSAVYLCASSVHGTAINQPQHFGDGTRLSIL.

The V call is TRBV4-3, the J call TRBJ2-5, with TRBD2 matching over 13 bases. Trimming at V came to 3 bases and at J to 4 bases, leaving 23 bases not matched to a gene. The CDR3 is made up of 22 amino acids. Germline V gives CDR1 LGHNA, CDR2 YSLEER. The DNA for the CDR3 is TGCGCCAGCAGCCAGTGGACAGGGTCGGGACTAGCGGGAAAATTCGTATCAGAGACCCAGTACTTC. Translating it yields CASSQWTGSGLAGKFVSETQYF.

The chain recombines TRBV5-1 with TRBJ2-5; TRBD1 agrees at 7 bases. The CDR3 runs to 14 residues. Germline lookup yields CDR1 SGHRS and CDR2 YFSETQ. V lost 4 bases, J lost 2 bases, and 5 bases stayed unmatched. The CDR3 sequence: CASSVTGLQETQYF. CDR3 sequence (DNA): TGCGCCAGCAGCGTGACAGGGTTGCAAGAGACCCAGTACTTC. Full variable domain (outside the CDR3, taken from reference TRBV5-1 and TRBJ2-5): KAGVTQTPRYLIKTRGQQVTLSCSPISGHRSVSWYQQTPGQGLQFLFEYFSETQRNKGNFPGRFSGRQFSNSRSEMNVSTLELGDSALYLCASSVTGLQETQYFGPGTRLLVL.

The rearrangement links TRBV7-7 to TRBJ2-2; D gene ambiguous. This CDR3 has 17 amino acids. Germline values: CDR1 SSHAT, CDR2 FNYEAQ (reference sequence). V lost 5 bases, J lost 0 bases, and 16 bases lay in between. CDR3 nucleotide sequence: TGTGCCAGCAGCCCCTTGACGCACAGTTCGAACACCGGGGAGCTGTTTTTT. Translating gives CASSPLTHSSNTGELFF.

The chain has TRBV5-1 and TRBJ2-7; 12 bases match TRBD1. Per germline, CDR1 SGHRS and CDR2 YFSETQ. The V segment lost 5 bases and the J segment 2 bases; nucleotides outside the gene matches: 23. The CDR3 has 21 residues. CDR3 sequence reads: CASRSGTGGRKLVTLAYEQYF. In DNA form, the CDR3 reads TGCGCCAGCAGATCAGGGACAGGGGGCAGAAAGCTCGTGACCCTCGCCTACGAGCAGTACTTC. The entire variable domain, with the rest obtained from reference TRBV5-1 and TRBJ2-7, is as follows: KAGVTQTPRYLIKTRGQQVTLSCSPISGHRSVSWYQQTPGQGLQFLFEYFSETQRNKGNFPGRFSGRQFSNSRSEMNVSTLELGDSALYLCASRSGTGGRKLVTLAYEQYFGPGTRLTVT.

The genes are TRBV4-1 and TRBJ2-3; TRBD1 aligns across 9 bases. The CDR3 has 13 amino acids. CDR1 and CDR2 (germline): MGHRA, YSYEKL. V was pared by 8 bases and J by 4 bases, with 4 bases of the junction left unmatched. The CDR3 spells CASGTGRADTQYF. As DNA, the CDR3 is TGCGCCAGCGGGACAGGGAGGGCAGATACGCAGTATTTT.

For this clone: The same CDR3 also results from other DNA sequences found in this sample. The genes are TRBV7-9 and TRBJ1-1; D perhaps matches TRBD1 (5 bases). The V gene lost 3 bases and the J gene lost 5 bases, with 13 bases spanning the gap. Per germline, CDR1 SEHNR and CDR2 FQNEAQ (reference sequence). The CDR3 is 14 amino acids. The CDR3 sequence is CASSFTGGGTEAFF. The CDR3, as DNA: TGTGCCAGCAGCTTTACTGGGGGAGGGACTGAAGCTTTCTTT. Full variable domain (missing parts from reference TRBV7-9 and TRBJ1-1): DTGVSQNPRHKITKRGQNVTFRCDPISEHNRLYWYRQTLGQGPEFLTYFQNEAQLEKSRLLSDRFSAERPKGSFSTLEIQRTEQGDSAMYLCASSFTGGGTEAFFGQGTRLTVV.

The J gene is TRBJ1-2, the V gene TRBV9, with a tentative D call TRBD1 (5 bases). Germline V gene sequence: CDR1 SGDLS, CDR2 YYNGEE. This CDR3 region has 15 residues. With 2 bases removed from V and 5 bases from J, the gap between germline ends came to 16 bases. The CDR3 DNA is TGTGCCAGCAGCGTGGGAGGGGTAGGCGATTATGGCTACACCTTC. This gives the protein CASSVGGVGDYGYTF.

The chain is built from TRBV7-8 and TRBJ2-1; maybe TRBD2 (6 bases). Germline CDR1 is SGHVS and CDR2 is FQNEAQ. There are 16 residues in the CDR3. The germline V and J ends were trimmed by 4 bases and 7 bases, with 20 bases remaining between them. The CDR3 is CASSSRTIRWGNEQFF. CDR3 coding DNA: TGTGCCAGCAGCTCCAGGACTATCCGGTGGGGAAATGAGCAGTTCTTC.

CDR3 nucleotide sequence: TGTGCCAGCAGCTTAGAAGTTGCAGGGGATAGTAATTCACCCCTCCACTTT. Translated, it gives CASSLEVAGDSNSPLHF. This chain links TRBV7-9 with TRBJ1-6, with D perhaps matching TRBD1 (6 bases). Trimming removed 1 base at V and 6 bases at J, with 16 bases between. The CDR3 is 17 residues long. Per germline, CDR1 SEHNR and CDR2 FQNEAQ (reference sequence).

The chain uses TRBV28 and TRBJ1-5; D gene uncertain. Germline V gene lookup returns CDR1 MDHEN and CDR2 SYDVKM. There are 13 residues in the CDR3. Trimming cost V 5 bases and J 4 bases, with 9 bases left between them. The CDR3 nucleotides are TGTGCCAGCAGTCCCGGAGCTAATCAGCCCCAGCATTTT. Its protein is CASSPGANQPQHF.

The chain links TRBV18 to TRBJ2-2; D unclear. This CDR3 is built from 15 residues. Germline loops: CDR1 KGHSH, CDR2 LQKENI. V shed 3 bases and J shed 2 bases, with 10 bases lying between them. CDR3 loop: CASSPQTVNTGELFF. The DNA for the CDR3 is TGTGCCAGCTCACCTCAAACAGTAAACACCGGGGAGCTGTTTTTT.

V usage is TRBV5-1 and J usage is TRBJ2-5; 7 bases are a match to TRBD2. Germline-derived CDR1 and CDR2 are SGHRS and YFSETQ. The CDR3 covers 15 residues. J gave up 1 base and V 0 bases, and 3 bases lay outside the gene matches. This CDR3 is CASSLEWEGQETQYF. DNA of the CDR3: TGCGCCAGCAGCTTGGAGTGGGAGGGCCAAGAGACCCAGTACTTC.

This sequence joins TRBV18 and TRBJ1-3, with D perhaps TRBD1 (5 bases). CDR1 and CDR2 from the germline V gene are KGHSH and LQKENI. V was shortened by 6 bases and J by 1 base, with 10 bases between the two germline ends. CDR3 length equals 14 residues. The CDR3 loop is CASSTDTSGNTIYF. CDR3 in DNA: TGTGCCAGCTCGACAGACACGTCTGGAAACACCATATATTTT. Complete variable domain (other parts from reference TRBV18 and TRBJ1-3): NAGVMQNPRHLVRRRGQEARLRCSPMKGHSHVYWYRQLPEEGLKFMVYLQKENIIDESGMPKERFSAEFPKEGPSILRIQQVVRGDSAAYFCASSTDTSGNTIYFGEGSWLTVV.

The chain has TRBV7-2 and TRBJ1-1; D is undetermined. V gave up 5 bases and J gave up 8 bases, with 15 bases separating them. Germline V gene sequence: CDR1 SGHTA, CDR2 FQGNSA. This CDR3 is 13 amino acids long. DNA for the CDR3: TGTGCCAGCAGCATACGGTCGGCGGGGGAAGCTTTCTTT. Translating gives CASSIRSAGEAFF.

The chain uses TRBV7-9 and TRBJ1-4, with D possibly TRBD1 on 6 matching bases. Trimming pared 5 bases from V and 6 bases from J, leaving 16 bases between. Germline-derived CDR1 and CDR2 are SEHNR and FQNEAQ (reference sequence). The CDR3 is 15 amino acids. The CDR3 nucleotides are TGTGCCAGCAGCATAACCCGGGACACTCATGAAAAACTGTTTTTT. Its protein product is CASSITRDTHEKLFF. The entire variable domain, with the rest obtained from reference TRBV7-9 and TRBJ1-4, is as follows: DTGVSQNPRHKITKRGQNVTFRCDPISEHNRLYWYRQTLGQGPEFLTYFQNEAQLEKSRLLSDRFSAERPKGSFSTLEIQRTEQGDSAMYLCASSITRDTHEKLFFGSGTQLSVL.

The rearrangement links TRBV27 to TRBJ1-1; possibly TRBD1 for D (5 bases). The V gene lost 4 bases and the J gene lost 2 bases, with 20 bases spanning the gap. CDR3 length: 17 amino acids. Germline-derived CDR1 and CDR2 are MNHEY and SMNVEV (reference sequence). CDR3 bases: TGTGCCAGCAGTTCCCTCTCTAGGCTCGGGACTAACACTGAAGCTTTCTTT. Encoded protein: CASSSLSRLGTNTEAFF.

The chain couples TRBV15 to TRBJ1-2; D unresolved. The germline V gene encodes CDR1 LNHNV and CDR2 YYDKDF (reference sequence). The CDR3 has 13 amino acids. V lost 5 bases and J lost 0, with 7 bases in between. The DNA of the CDR3 is TGTGCCACCAGCGAGGCAGCTAACTATGGCTACACCTTC. This sequence encodes CATSEAANYGYTF.

The V and J genes are TRBV5-6 and TRBJ1-5; D is unresolved. V lost 4 bases and J 2 bases, leaving 4 bases between the germline ends. This CDR3 spans 12 amino acids. CDR1 and CDR2 from the germline V gene are SGHDT and YYEEEE. Written as DNA, the CDR3 is TGTGCCAGCAGCCGAGGCAATCAGCCCCAGCATTTT. Its protein product is CASSRGNQPQHF.

The CDR3 nucleotides read TGTGCCATCCCAGGGGCCGGGGATACGCAGTATTTT. Residues: CAIPGAGDTQYF. V gene TRBV10-3 combines with J gene TRBJ2-3; TRBD1 is a possible D gene (6 bases). Germline V gene data show CDR1 as ENHRY and CDR2 as SYGVKD. The CDR3 loop spans 12 amino acids. Between the trimmed V and J ends, which lost 8 bases and 6 bases, there was a span of 12 bases.

This chain joins TRBV19 and TRBJ1-1; no clear D. V dropped 3 bases and J dropped 4 bases, with 6 bases sitting between them. Germline loops: CDR1 LNHDA, CDR2 SQIVND (reference sequence). The CDR3 contains 12 residues. CDR3 residues: CASSIPSTEAFF. CDR3 nucleotide sequence: TGTGCCAGTAGTATCCCCAGCACTGAAGCTTTCTTT.

The chain carries TRBV4-1 and TRBJ2-2, with D possibly being TRBD2 (6 bases). The germline V gene encodes CDR1 MGHRA and CDR2 YSYEKL. The CDR3 runs 15 residues. Deletions cut 0 bases from V and 1 base from J, with 6 bases between. The CDR3 loop reads CASSQEGGNTGELFF. CDR3 sequence (DNA): TGCGCCAGCAGCCAAGAGGGAGGGAACACCGGGGAGCTGTTTTTT.

The gene calls are TRBV2 and TRBJ2-5; the match to TRBD1 covers 7 bases. The DNA matches TRBJ2-7 better at its end, which makes the J call doubtful. This CDR3 is 14 amino acids long. Germline V lookup: CDR1 SNHLY, CDR2 FYNNEI. The CDR3 region has the DNA TGTGCCAGCAGAGAACAGGGGCCCACCTACGAGCAGTACTTC. Encoded protein: CASREQGPTYEQYF.